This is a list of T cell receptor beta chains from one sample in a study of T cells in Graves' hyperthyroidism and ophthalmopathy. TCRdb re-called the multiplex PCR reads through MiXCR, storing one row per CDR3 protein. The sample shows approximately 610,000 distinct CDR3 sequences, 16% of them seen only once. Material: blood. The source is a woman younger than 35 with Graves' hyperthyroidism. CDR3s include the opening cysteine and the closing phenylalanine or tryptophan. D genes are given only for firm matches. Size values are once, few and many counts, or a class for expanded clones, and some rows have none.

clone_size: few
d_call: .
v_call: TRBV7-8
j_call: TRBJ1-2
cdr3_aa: CASSFGGGDYGYTF
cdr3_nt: TGTGCCAGCAGCTTCGGGGGGGGGGACTATGGCTACACCTTC

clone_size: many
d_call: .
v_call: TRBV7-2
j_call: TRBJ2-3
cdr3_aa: CASSPTGPYEQYF
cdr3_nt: TGTGCCAGCAGTCCCACCGGGCCCTACGAGCAGTATTTT

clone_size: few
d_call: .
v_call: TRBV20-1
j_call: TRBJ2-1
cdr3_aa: CSARGQVDEQFF
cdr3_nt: TGCAGTGCTAGAGGGCAGGTCGATGAGCAGTTCTTC

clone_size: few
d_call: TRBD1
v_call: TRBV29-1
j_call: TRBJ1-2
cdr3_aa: CSVDRGRKGYTF
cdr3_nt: TGCAGCGTAGACAGGGGGCGAAAAGGCTACACCTTC

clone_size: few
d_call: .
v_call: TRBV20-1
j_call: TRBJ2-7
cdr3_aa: CSAGATRNYEQYF
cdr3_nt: TGCAGTGCTGGAGCGACACGGAACTACGAGCAGTACTTC

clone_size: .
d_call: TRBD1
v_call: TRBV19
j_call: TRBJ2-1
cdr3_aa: CASSIIGTGVYNEQFF
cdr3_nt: TGTGCCAGTAGTATAATTGGGACAGGGGTCTACAATGAGCAGTTCTTC

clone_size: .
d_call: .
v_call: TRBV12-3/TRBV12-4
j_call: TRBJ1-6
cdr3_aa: CASGETNSPLHF
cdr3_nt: TGTGCCAGCGGAGAGACTAATTCACCCCTCCACTTT

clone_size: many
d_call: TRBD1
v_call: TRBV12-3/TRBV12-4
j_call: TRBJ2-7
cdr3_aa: CASSLATGGPYEQYF
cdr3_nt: TGTGCCAGCAGTTTAGCGACAGGGGGACCCTACGAGCAGTACTTC

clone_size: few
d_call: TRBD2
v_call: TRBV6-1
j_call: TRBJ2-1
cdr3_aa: CASSELAGNNEQFF
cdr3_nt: TGTGCCAGCAGTGAACTAGCGGGAAACAATGAGCAGTTCTTC

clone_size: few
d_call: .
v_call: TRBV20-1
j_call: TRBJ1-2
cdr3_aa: CSALEGDYGYTF
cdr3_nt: TGCAGTGCCCTTGAGGGTGATTATGGCTACACCTTC

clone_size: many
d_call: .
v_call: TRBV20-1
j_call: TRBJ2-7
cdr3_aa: CSAPLGSSYEQYF
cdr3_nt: TGCAGTGCACCATTGGGGAGCTCCTACGAGCAGTACTTC

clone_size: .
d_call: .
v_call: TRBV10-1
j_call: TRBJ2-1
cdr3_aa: CASSESGSPSYNEQFF
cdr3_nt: TGCGCCAGCAGTGAGTCGGGAAGCCCCTCCTACAATGAGCAGTTCTTC